These 32 T cell receptor beta chains share one sample of origin, sequenced in a study of cytomegalovirus exposure and HLA in healthy donors (dated by TCRdb to the late 2010s). Libraries came from the immunoSEQ multiplex PCR assay. For the multiplex PCR, a mixture combining 60 forward primers for TCR Vbeta segments and 13 reverse primers for TCR Jbeta segments was used. Drawn from immuneACCESS, this table holds only the in-frame rearrangements with V and J called that TCRdb kept. Clones are partly lost; checked studies trace under half to an unresolved V gene and leave the rest unexplained. This sample lists 150,000 to 200,000 clones; about 78% were detected once. The ten largest clones capture around 2.5% of the sample. The sequenced sample was PBMCs. These receptors were collected from a man aged 55 to 70 in good health and CMV-seronegative.

This chain joins TRBV18 and TRBJ2-5; 7 nucleotides match TRBD2. Germline CDR1 and CDR2: KGHSH and LQKENI. Trimming removed 0 bases from V and 5 bases from J; junction bases left unmatched: 0. The CDR3 is made up of 13 amino acids. CDR3 bases: TGTGCCAGCTCACCACCGGGGGGGGAGACCCAGTACTTC. Encoded protein: CASSPPGGETQYF.

The chain joins TRBV18 to TRBJ2-3, with TRBD2 matching over 9 bases. Germline V gene lookup returns CDR1 KGHSH and CDR2 LQKENI. The CDR3 totals 15 residues. V lost 0 bases, J lost 3 bases, and 1 base stayed unmatched. The chain's CDR3 is CASSPPSGGTDTQYF. The CDR3 nucleotides read TGTGCCAGCTCACCACCTAGCGGGGGAACAGATACGCAGTATTTT. Together with reference TRBV18 and TRBJ2-3, the CDR3 gives the full variable domain: NAGVMQNPRHLVRRRGQEARLRCSPMKGHSHVYWYRQLPEEGLKFMVYLQKENIIDESGMPKERFSAEFPKEGPSILRIQQVVRGDSAAYFCASSPPSGGTDTQYFGPGTRLTVL.

CDR3 loop: CASSQGQGYTDTQYF. CDR3 nucleotide sequence: TGCGCCAGCAGCCAGGGACAGGGCTACACAGATACGCAGTATTTT. This chain joins TRBV4-1 and TRBJ2-3, with 9 positions matching TRBD1. Germline CDR1 is MGHRA and CDR2 is YSYEKL. The CDR3 sequence is 15 residues long. Losses at the gene ends were 3 bases for V and 2 bases for J; bases not matched to a gene: 3.

V and J are TRBV13 and TRBJ2-5; 9 positions match TRBD2. This CDR3 is built from 16 residues. CDR1 PRHDT and CDR2 FYEKMQ come from the germline V gene (reference sequence). V trimming: 5 bases; J trimming: 5 bases; junction bases outside the gene matches: 12. DNA for the CDR3: TGTGCCAGCAGCCTCACCATCAGCGGGGGGCTTGAGACCCAGTACTTC. It yields the protein CASSLTISGGLETQYF.

This clone showed up just a few times. The rearrangement joins TRBV10-3 to TRBJ2-3, with 15 bases identical to TRBD2. Germline CDR1 ENHRY, CDR2 SYGVKD. The CDR3 spans 16 residues. Germline trimming cut 3 bases from V and 8 bases from J; bases unmatched to any gene: 6. The CDR3 sequence: CAISDRGLAGGSTQYF. The CDR3 DNA follows: TGTGCCATCAGTGATCGTGGACTAGCGGGAGGGTCTACGCAGTATTTT.

The chain is built from TRBV27 and TRBJ1-5; 7 bases agree with TRBD1. Losses at the gene ends were 6 bases for V and 9 bases for J; bases not matched to a gene: 11. The CDR3 has 14 amino acids. Germline V gene lookup returns CDR1 MNHEY and CDR2 SMNVEV (reference sequence). CDR3 sequence reads: CASRPLGGSGPQHF. Here the CDR3 DNA reads TGTGCCAGCAGACCCCTAGGGGGCTCAGGGCCCCAGCATTTT.

The J gene is TRBJ1-3, the V gene TRBV5-4; D not certain. There are 11 residues in the CDR3. Trimming took 7 bases from V and 4 from J, leaving 6 bases between them. Germline CDR1 is SGHNT and CDR2 is YYREEE (reference sequence). The chain's CDR3 is CASLSGNTIYF. The CDR3 DNA follows: TGTGCCAGCCTGTCGGGAAACACCATATATTTT.

CDR3 protein: CASTYQETQYF. The CDR3 DNA reads TGTGCCAGCACCTACCAAGAGACCCAGTACTTC. The chain recombines TRBV5-4 with TRBJ2-5; D not certain. V was shortened by 6 bases and J by 0 bases, with 3 bases between the two germline ends. The CDR3 length is 11 residues. Looked up from germline, CDR1 is SGHNT and CDR2 is YYREEE (reference sequence).

This sequence joins TRBV27 and TRBJ2-2; 7 bases are a match to TRBD1. The CDR3 contains 13 residues. V trimming: 7 bases; J trimming: 5 bases; junction bases outside the gene matches: 4. Germline loops: CDR1 MNHEY, CDR2 SMNVEV (reference sequence). The CDR3, as DNA: TGTGCCAGCAATTACAGGGGTACCGGGGAGCTGTTTTTT. Its protein is CASNYRGTGELFF.

The rearrangement uses TRBV6-5 and TRBJ2-5; D is undetermined. Trimming pared 6 bases from V and 9 bases from J, leaving 14 bases between. Germline CDR1 and CDR2: MNHEY and SVGAGI. The CDR3 covers 12 residues. The CDR3 loop is CASSRFRCPQYF. CDR3 DNA sequence: TGTGCCAGCAGCCGCTTCCGGTGTCCCCAGTACTTC.

V and J are TRBV5-6 and TRBJ1-2; unclear D gene. The V end lost 4 bases, the J end lost 9 bases, and 16 bases lay between the germline ends. Germline loops: CDR1 SGHDT, CDR2 YYEEEE. The length of the CDR3 is 13 residues. The CDR3 region has the DNA TGTGCCAGCAGCATGAGGTCAGCTATTCGCTACACCTTC. Its translation is CASSMRSAIRYTF. Filled out from reference TRBV5-6 and TRBJ1-2, the complete variable domain reads DAGVTQSPTHLIKTRGQQVTLRCSPKSGHDTVSWYQQALGQGPQFIFQYYEEEERQRGNFPDRFSGHQFPNYSSELNVNALLLGDSALYLCASSMRSAIRYTFGSGTRLTVV.

The rearrangement joins TRBV18 to TRBJ2-3, with 9 bases that match TRBD2. Germline V gene lookup returns CDR1 KGHSH and CDR2 LQKENI. Unmatched junction bases numbered 9, after V lost 2 bases and J lost 0 bases. The CDR3 spans 18 residues. The CDR3 DNA is TGTGCCAGCTCACCAGAGGCACTAGCGGGCCTTAGCACAGATACGCAGTATTTT. Its protein is CASSPEALAGLSTDTQYF. Filled out from reference TRBV18 and TRBJ2-3, the complete variable domain reads NAGVMQNPRHLVRRRGQEARLRCSPMKGHSHVYWYRQLPEEGLKFMVYLQKENIIDESGMPKERFSAEFPKEGPSILRIQQVVRGDSAAYFCASSPEALAGLSTDTQYFGPGTRLTVL.

The chain combines TRBV11-1 with TRBJ2-3; TRBD2 might be the D (5 bases). The CDR3 has 13 amino acids. Per the germline V gene, CDR1 is SGHAT and CDR2 is FQDESV (reference sequence). V lost 4 bases and J lost 8, with 13 bases in between. The CDR3 here is CASSSFRGVTQYF. CDR3 nucleotides: TGTGCCAGCAGCTCTTTTCGGGGAGTTACGCAGTATTTT.

The genes are TRBV6-5 and TRBJ2-7, with 7 positions matching TRBD1. The germline gives CDR1 MNHEY, CDR2 SVGAGI. The length of the CDR3 is 15 residues. V trimming: 2 bases; J trimming: 3 bases; junction bases outside the gene matches: 7. The CDR3 is CASSYRQGGVYEQYF. CDR3 in DNA: TGTGCCAGCAGTTACCGACAGGGTGGTGTCTACGAGCAGTACTTC.

This clone showed up just once. This rearrangement joins TRBV29-1 to TRBJ1-4; D remains ambiguous. The V and J ends lost 6 bases and 8 bases respectively, with 19 bases between them. CDR1 is SQVTM, CDR2 ANQGSEA, per germline. The CDR3 consists of 14 residues. The CDR3 spells CSVELASPREKLFF. In DNA form, the CDR3 reads TGCAGCGTAGAGCTCGCTTCTCCCAGGGAAAAACTGTTTTTT.

The chain joins TRBV5-1 to TRBJ2-2; 10 nucleotides line up with TRBD1. Germline V gives CDR1 SGHRS, CDR2 YFSETQ. The CDR3 loop spans 15 amino acids. V was pared by 4 bases and J by 4 bases, with 4 bases of the junction left unmatched. The CDR3 DNA follows: TGCGCCAGCAGCGGGACAGGGGCCACCACCGGGGAGCTGTTTTTT. It translates to CASSGTGATTGELFF.

DNA of the CDR3: TGTGCCAGTAGTATCCGACGACAGAATGCTAACTATGGCTACACCTTC. Protein: CASSIRRQNANYGYTF. The chain combines TRBV19 with TRBJ1-2; the D gene is possibly TRBD1 (5 bases). The CDR3 has 16 amino acids. CDR1 and CDR2 (germline): LNHDA, SQIVND (reference sequence). The V end was cut by 3 bases, the J end by 0 bases, with 14 bases between.

V usage is TRBV4-1 and J usage is TRBJ2-1, with D unclear. Looked up from germline, CDR1 is MGHRA and CDR2 is YSYEKL. This CDR3 is 16 amino acids long. The germline V and J ends were trimmed by 3 bases and 0 bases, with 12 bases remaining between them. The CDR3 reads CASSQRRESSYNEQFF. CDR3 DNA: TGCGCCAGCAGCCAGAGGAGAGAAAGCTCCTACAATGAGCAGTTCTTC.

The table lists this clone with a few counts. This rearrangement joins TRBV7-2 to TRBJ2-6; 13 bases map to TRBD2. V shed 1 base, J shed 2 bases, and the junction held 2 bases outside the gene matches. The CDR3 consists of 18 residues. Germline V gene lookup returns CDR1 SGHTA and CDR2 FQGNSA. The chain's CDR3 is CASSLGTSGSPGANVLTF. In nucleotides, the CDR3 is TGTGCCAGCAGCTTAGGGACTAGCGGGAGTCCTGGGGCCAACGTCCTGACTTTC.

Written as DNA, the CDR3 is TGTGCCACCAGCAGAGCCCGACAGGGGGCTACACCCCTCCACTTT. Its protein is CATSRARQGATPLHF. The rearrangement uses TRBV15 and TRBJ1-6; TRBD1 aligns across 10 bases. Germline lookup yields CDR1 LNHNV and CDR2 YYDKDF (reference sequence). CDR3 length equals 15 residues. V was pared by 1 base and J by 11 bases, with 5 bases of the junction left unmatched.

There are a few counts of this clone. The J gene is TRBJ2-7, the V gene TRBV19; the D is unclear. CDR3 length equals 13 residues. V lost 7 bases, J lost 2 bases, and 12 bases lay in between. The germline gives CDR1 LNHDA, CDR2 SQIVND (reference sequence). The CDR3 nucleotides read TGTGCCAGTATTGTCCCTCCCGCCTACGAGCAGTACTTC. Encoded protein: CASIVPPAYEQYF.

The chain is built from TRBV30 and TRBJ2-7; perhaps TRBD2 as D (5 bases). The CDR3 loop spans 13 amino acids. Germline CDR1 is GTSNPN and CDR2 is SVGIG (reference sequence). Deletions cut 0 bases from V and 0 bases from J, with 6 bases between. The CDR3 sequence: CAWSVGVSYEQYF. The DNA for the CDR3 is TGTGCCTGGAGTGTCGGGGTCTCCTACGAGCAGTACTTC.

This CDR3 is CATSGGLLEGYNEQFF. In DNA, the CDR3 is TGTGCCACCAGCGGCGGACTCCTGGAGGGATACAATGAGCAGTTCTTC. The chain joins TRBV15 to TRBJ2-1, with D tentatively TRBD2 (6 bases). CDR3 length: 16 residues. Trimming left V 5 bases short and J 4 bases short, with 18 bases between. Germline CDR1 is LNHNV and CDR2 is YYDKDF (reference sequence).

The rearrangement uses TRBV10-1 and TRBJ2-3; perhaps TRBD2 as D (7 bases). Germline V gene sequence: CDR1 WNHNN, CDR2 SYGVQD (reference sequence). CDR3 length: 17 amino acids. With 0 bases removed from V and 6 bases from J, the gap between germline ends came to 19 bases. CDR3 protein: CASSESIGRGGPDTQYF. The CDR3 DNA sequence: TGCGCCAGCAGTGAGTCGATTGGGAGGGGGGGCCCCGATACGCAGTATTTT.

On this clone itself: One end of the junction does not line up with germline, which may come from a read error. V is TRBV7-7 and J is TRBJ2-3, with 16 bases aligning to TRBD2. CDR1 and CDR2 (germline): SSHAT, FNYEAQ (reference sequence). The CDR3 sequence is 16 residues long. Here the CDR3 DNA reads TGTGCTAGCAGCCTGGGACTAGCGGGGGGGACAGATACGCAGTATTTT. Translated, it gives CASSLGLAGGTDTQYF.

The chain employs TRBV7-8 and TRBJ2-4, with TRBD2 as a possible D gene (6 bases). Germline CDR1 and CDR2: SGHVS and FQNEAQ. The CDR3 runs 18 residues. Deletions cut 1 base from V and 0 bases from J, with 16 bases between. CDR3 nucleotide sequence: TGTGCCAGCAGCTTAGGGGGAGGCATCGCGGTAGCCAAAAACATTCAGTACTTC. This encodes CASSLGGGIAVAKNIQYF.

The J gene is TRBJ2-2, the V gene TRBV19, with D possibly TRBD1 on 5 matching bases. Germline-derived CDR1 and CDR2 are LNHDA and SQIVND (reference sequence). Trimming pared 6 bases from V and 7 bases from J, leaving 9 bases between. This CDR3 spans 12 amino acids. The CDR3 DNA reads as TGTGCCAGTAGCAGGGTGAACGGGGAGCTGTTTTTT. This codes for CASSRVNGELFF.

The gene calls are TRBV28 and TRBJ1-3; 9 bases are shared with TRBD1. Germline V gives CDR1 MDHEN, CDR2 SYDVKM. Losses at the gene ends were 4 bases for V and 6 bases for J; bases not matched to a gene: 19. There are 19 residues in the CDR3. CDR3 DNA sequence: TGTGCCAGCAGTTCCTTTTACATTCGGGACAGGGAACGGGCAAACACCATATATTTT. Protein product: CASSSFYIRDRERANTIYF.

This clone was seen only once. The V and J genes are TRBV19 and TRBJ2-1; 10 nucleotides agree with TRBD2. Germline V gives CDR1 LNHDA, CDR2 SQIVND (reference sequence). The CDR3 has 14 residues. The trim removed 5 bases at V and 9 bases at J, leaving 7 bases unmatched. Written as DNA, the CDR3 is TGTGCCAGTAGTCCCCGACTAGCGGGTCCTGAGCAGTTCTTC. This translates into CASSPRLAGPEQFF.

This CDR3 is CASKRTGSTDTQYF. The CDR3 bases are TGCGCCAGCAAACGGACAGGGAGCACAGATACGCAGTATTTT. V is TRBV5-1 and J is TRBJ2-3; 8 bases match TRBD1. This CDR3 is built from 14 residues. Germline V lookup: CDR1 SGHRS, CDR2 YFSETQ. V was clipped by 6 bases and J by 0 bases; unmatched bases: 3.

The J gene is TRBJ2-7, the V gene TRBV6-5, with TRBD2 matching 8 bases. Trimming took 8 bases from V and 2 from J; bases not matched to a gene: 8. The CDR3 has 14 residues. Germline V lookup: CDR1 MNHEY, CDR2 SVGAGI. CDR3 sequence reads: CASGPQRGTYEQYF. Written as DNA, the CDR3 is TGTGCCAGCGGGCCCCAGCGGGGGACCTACGAGCAGTACTTC.

The chain couples TRBV19 to TRBJ1-2, with TRBD1 identical over 7 bases. Trimming took 3 bases from V and 3 from J; bases not matched to a gene: 10. The CDR3 is 16 amino acids. Germline CDR1 reads LNHDA; CDR2 reads SQIVND (reference sequence). The CDR3 DNA reads TGTGCCAGTAGTATCTCCGGGACAGACTTTGACTATGGCTACACCTTC. Its translation: CASSISGTDFDYGYTF.